Included here is one TCR beta chain sequence, with context. Authors' analysis steps: Amplification of reference gene primers provided the estimated nucleated cell counts. Generated by immunoSEQ multiplex PCR, the TCRdb table keeps only in-frame clones and is missing some. V and J calls and clone size are as listed in that table; D and trimming were resolved from the DNA. The profile covers about 280,000 clones, with 83% appearing a single time and around a tenth taken by the ten largest. This sample was included in a study of blood T cell repertoires in COVID-19. In the study overall: Sites across the United States, Italy and Spain contributed samples from acute and convalescent COVID-19. Sample material is recorded as cDNA or gDNA derived from T cells, B-cell-depleted T cells, or PBMCs.

Germline trimming cut 3 bases from V and 0 bases from J; bases unmatched to any gene: 4. CDR1 and CDR2 (germline): MDHEN, SYDVKM. This CDR3 region has 15 residues. This receptor was taken from a woman aged 45-60 years who had recovered from COVID-19. The material sequenced was peripheral blood. The chain joins TRBV28 to TRBJ1-2, with 7 bases aligning to TRBD1. The CDR3 nucleotides read TGTGCCAGCAGTTTCGGGGACAGACCTAACTATGGCTACACCTTC. Translating it yields CASSFGDRPNYGYTF.